The clone carrying this T cell receptor (beta chain) showed up just a few times. Its antigen is unknown. These data belong to a study of identical twins. Study-level findings and limits: An excess of low generation probability was shown by twin-shared out-of-frame alpha sequences.

The germline CDR1 and CDR2 sequences are DFQATT and SNEGSKA (reference sequence). The CDR3 has 13 residues. V lost 3 bases and J lost 5; bases outside the gene matches: 4. cDNA molecules carried unique molecular identifiers, and template switching added a universal primer site. TCRdb re-derived calls from the 5' RACE reads in MiXCR, one entry per CDR3 protein. The sample has fewer than 500,000 distinct CDR3 sequences; roughly 24% are singletons. These sequences were also reported in another study, on T cells expressing NK-cell markers. According to that study: Just one sequenced donor of eight was HCMV-seronegative, while seven were seropositive. In a handful of donors, dominant clonotypes made up 28.3-60.1% of CD3+CD56-NKG2C+ cells.

The source is a young woman in good health. The sample was CD4+ T cells sorted from blood. The genes are TRBV20-1 and TRBJ2-5, with 9 positions matching TRBD2. The CDR3, as DNA: TGCAGTGCTAGCGGCGGGGGGGCGGAGACCCAGTACTTC. Translating gives CSASGGGAETQYF.